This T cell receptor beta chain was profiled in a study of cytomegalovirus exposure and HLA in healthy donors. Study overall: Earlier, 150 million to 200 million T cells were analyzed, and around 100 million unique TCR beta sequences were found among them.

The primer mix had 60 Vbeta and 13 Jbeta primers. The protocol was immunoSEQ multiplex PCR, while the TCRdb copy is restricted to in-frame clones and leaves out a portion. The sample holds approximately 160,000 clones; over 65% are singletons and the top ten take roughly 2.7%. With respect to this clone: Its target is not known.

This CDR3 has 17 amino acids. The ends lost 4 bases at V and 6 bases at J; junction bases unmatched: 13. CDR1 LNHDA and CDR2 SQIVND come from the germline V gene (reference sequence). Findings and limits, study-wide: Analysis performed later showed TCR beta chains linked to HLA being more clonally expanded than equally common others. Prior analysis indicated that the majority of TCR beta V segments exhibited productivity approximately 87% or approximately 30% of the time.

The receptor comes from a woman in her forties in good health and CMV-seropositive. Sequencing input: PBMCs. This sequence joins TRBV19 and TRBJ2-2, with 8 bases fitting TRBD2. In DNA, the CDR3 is TGTGCCAGTAGTACCCGGGGGAGCGGGAGAATCCCCGGGGAGCTGTTTTTT. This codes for CASSTRGSGRIPGELFF. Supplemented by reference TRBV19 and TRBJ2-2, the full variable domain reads DGGITQSPKYLFRKEGQNVTLSCEQNLNHDAMYWYRQDPGQGLRLIYYSQIVNDFQKGDIAEGYSVSREKKESFPLTVTSAQKNPTAFYLCASSTRGSGRIPGELFFGEGSRLTVL.